This TCR beta chain was documented in a study of T cell responses to AZD1222 COVID-19 vaccine. On the study more broadly: Pooling was applied to second doses at about 4 or about 12 weeks. The study's findings and limits: Baseline serology detected seropositivity in only a handful of AZD1222 recipients. Donors skewed white British and female; clonal diversity was possibly underestimated. The CD4 TCRs associated with vaccination extended across spike and predominated at 160-218 and 743-854.

Trimming took 5 bases from V and 3 from J; bases not matched to a gene: 5. Looked up from germline, CDR1 is MNHNY and CDR2 is SVGAGI (reference sequence). This CDR3 contains 15 residues. Produced via immunoSEQ multiplex PCR; TCRdb's table is partial and in-frame only. Of 90,000 to 120,000 clones in the sample, approximately 91% were seen once. The count of this clone is one. Antigen: not known. The chain links TRBV6-6 to TRBJ1-3, with TRBD1 identical over 9 bases. The sequence came from an adult in good health. The sample here was peripheral blood, taken on day 0 of AZD1222 vaccination. The CDR3 nucleotides read TGTGCCAGCAGTGATACAGGGGGCGATGGAAACACCATATATTTT. As protein: CASSDTGGDGNTIYF.